This T cell receptor (beta chain) originates from a study of cytomegalovirus exposure and HLA in healthy donors. Study outcomes and limitations: The classifier reportedly diagnosed cytomegalovirus status with high specificity and sensitivity.

V shed 5 bases, J shed 2 bases, and the junction held 11 bases outside the gene matches. Per the germline V gene, CDR1 is SGHAT and CDR2 is FQNNGV. The CDR3 sequence is 16 residues long. TCRdb keeps only in-frame clones here, not all; method: immunoSEQ multiplex PCR. The sample yields about 140,000 clones, 82% seen once. Worth noting for this clone: As yet, its antigen is unknown.

The receptor's source is a man aged 30 to 45 in good health and CMV-seropositive. The sample taken for sequencing was PBMCs. This chain joins TRBV11-2 and TRBJ1-2; TRBD1 matches 7 bases. The CDR3 nucleotides read TGTGCCAGCAGCGGGGATGACAGGGAGCGAAACTATGGCTACACCTTC. The encoded protein is CASSGDDRERNYGYTF.